The sequence of this T cell receptor (beta chain) was determined in a study of shared clonotypes between healthy human individuals. The CDR3 covers 13 residues. Germline CDR1 and CDR2: SGHTA and FQGNSA. The repertoire was sequenced with immunoSEQ multiplex PCR; TCRdb's copy has only in-frame clones and lacks some. The profile shows about 1.1 million clones, around 78% of them singletons. Sequenced sample: memory CD4+ T cells from PBMCs. The subset: CD45RA-negative fraction. The chain uses TRBV7-2 and TRBJ2-5; the D gene is possibly TRBD2 (6 bases). The J call may be in error: the DNA end matches TRBJ2-7 better. The sequence came from a man between 18 and 35 years old in good health. Some clones in this sample may be carry-over from other donors' samples. CDR3: CASSFRRESEQYF. In nucleotides, the CDR3 is TGTGCCAGCAGCTTCAGGAGGGAGAGCGAGCAGTACTTC.